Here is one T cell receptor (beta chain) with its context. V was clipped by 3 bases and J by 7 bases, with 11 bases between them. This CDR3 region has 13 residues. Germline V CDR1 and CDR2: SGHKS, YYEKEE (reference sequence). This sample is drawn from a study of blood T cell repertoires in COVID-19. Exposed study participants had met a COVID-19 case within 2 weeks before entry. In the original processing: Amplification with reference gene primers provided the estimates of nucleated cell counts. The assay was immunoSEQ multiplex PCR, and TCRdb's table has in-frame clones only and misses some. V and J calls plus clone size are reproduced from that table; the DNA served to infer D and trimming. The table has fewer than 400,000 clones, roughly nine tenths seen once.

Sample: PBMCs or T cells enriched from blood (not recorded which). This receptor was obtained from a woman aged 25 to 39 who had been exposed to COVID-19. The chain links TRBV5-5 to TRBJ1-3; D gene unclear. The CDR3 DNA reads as TGTGCCAGCAGCTGGTCGGTTGAGAACACCATATATTTT. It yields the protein CASSWSVENTIYF.